The 14 T cell receptor beta chains in this list originate from one sample, sequenced in a study of blood T cell repertoires in COVID-19. Produced via immunoSEQ multiplex PCR; TCRdb's table is partial and in-frame only. The repertoire consists of roughly 160,000 clones, with 65% to 80% occurring once and the leading ten covering about 20%. Sequencing input: PBMCs or T cells enriched from blood (not recorded which). The receptors derive from a woman in her sixties or seventies in a cohort exposed to, infected with or recovered from COVID-19 (not recorded which).

This chain links TRBV28 with TRBJ2-1, with 7 positions matching TRBD1. Germline loops: CDR1 MDHEN, CDR2 SYDVKM. The CDR3 loop spans 14 amino acids. The ends lost 7 bases at V and 7 bases at J; junction bases unmatched: 10. Here the CDR3 reads CASMSGQLWNEQFF. The CDR3 bases are TGTGCCAGCATGTCGGGACAGCTATGGAATGAGCAGTTCTTC.

This clone has a handful of counts. The rearrangement joins TRBV19 to TRBJ1-6; 7 positions agree with TRBD1. This CDR3 region has 14 residues. The ends lost 3 bases at V and 8 bases at J; junction bases unmatched: 4. Germline V gives CDR1 LNHDA, CDR2 SQIVND (reference sequence). The CDR3 spells CASSMGQGDSPLHF. The CDR3 nucleotides read TGTGCCAGTAGTATGGGCCAGGGGGATTCACCCCTCCACTTT.

Notes on this clone: Other nucleotide sequences from this sample produce the same CDR3. The chain uses TRBV5-6 and TRBJ1-2, with TRBD1 as a possible D gene (6 bases). Germline values: CDR1 SGHDT, CDR2 YYEEEE. V shed 3 bases and J shed 5 bases, with 8 bases lying between them. The CDR3 length is 12 residues. CDR3 sequence reads: CASSSGTYGYTF. In nucleotides, the CDR3 is TGTGCCAGCAGCTCCGGGACATATGGCTACACCTTC. The variable domain in full, completed from reference TRBV5-6 and TRBJ1-2, reads DAGVTQSPTHLIKTRGQQVTLRCSPKSGHDTVSWYQQALGQGPQFIFQYYEEEERQRGNFPDRFSGHQFPNYSSELNVNALLLGDSALYLCASSSGTYGYTFGSGTRLTVV.

V and J are TRBV2 and TRBJ1-1, with 10 bases that match TRBD1. The CDR3 contains 14 residues. V gave up 7 bases and J gave up 3 bases; unmatched junction bases: 5. The germline CDR1 and CDR2 sequences are SNHLY and FYNNEI. Here the CDR3 reads CASTRDRGDTEAFF. The DNA for the CDR3 is TGTGCCAGCACCAGGGACAGGGGAGACACTGAAGCTTTCTTT.

This sequence joins TRBV7-6 and TRBJ2-7; 9 nucleotides align to TRBD1. The CDR3 covers 15 residues. Trimming took 5 bases from V and 6 from J; bases not matched to a gene: 11. CDR1 SGHVS and CDR2 FNYEAQ come from the germline V gene. The DNA for the CDR3 is TGTGCCAGCAGCCCGACTTGGGGACAGGGCGGCGAGCAGTACTTC. Its protein is CASSPTWGQGGEQYF.

This clone has just one count. J is TRBJ2-3 and V is TRBV7-9; possible D gene TRBD1, 5 bases. Germline V gives CDR1 SEHNR, CDR2 FQNEAQ (reference sequence). The CDR3 covers 12 residues. The V and J ends lost 10 bases and 5 bases respectively, with 13 bases between them. The CDR3 sequence: CAIRKGLDTQYF. The CDR3 coding sequence is TGTGCCATACGAAAGGGGTTAGATACGCAGTATTTT.

This clone was counted a single time. The V call is TRBV6-4, the J call TRBJ2-1; 7 bases align to TRBD2. The ends lost 4 bases at V and 8 bases at J; junction bases unmatched: 5. This CDR3 contains 13 residues. Per germline, CDR1 MRHNA and CDR2 SNTAGT. The CDR3 bases are TGTGCCAGCAGTGGGCGACTAGCCTATGAGCAGTTCTTC. Its protein is CASSGRLAYEQFF.

The gene calls are TRBV3-1 (or the pseudogene TRBV3-2) and TRBJ2-7, with TRBD2 as a possible D gene (5 bases). The length of the CDR3 is 17 residues. Germline loops: CDR1 LGHDT, CDR2 YNNKEL (reference sequence). Trimming stripped 1 base from V and 0 bases from J, with 16 bases between. The CDR3 sequence is CASSQGDWLASSYEQYF. The CDR3 region has the DNA TGTGCCAGCAGCCAAGGCGATTGGCTAGCTTCCTCCTACGAGCAGTACTTC.

J is TRBJ2-5 and V is TRBV4-2; TRBD1 is a possible D gene (5 bases). Germline CDR1 LGHNA, CDR2 YNFKEQ. Trimming stripped 5 bases from V and 1 base from J, with 14 bases between. There are 15 residues in the CDR3. CDR3 nucleotide sequence: TGTGCCAGCAGCACCTCGACAGCATTCCAAGAGACCCAGTACTTC. This encodes CASSTSTAFQETQYF.

The chain is built from TRBV10-1 and TRBJ1-2; D not resolved. CDR1 WNHNN and CDR2 SYGVQD come from the germline V gene (reference sequence). V gave up 6 bases and J gave up 8 bases, with 16 bases separating them. The CDR3 is 13 amino acids. The CDR3 sequence is CASSPSRSGGYTF. For the CDR3, the DNA is TGCGCCAGCAGCCCGAGTAGATCGGGAGGCTACACCTTC.

V is TRBV3-1 (or the pseudogene TRBV3-2) and J is TRBJ1-3; D remains ambiguous. Germline-derived CDR1 and CDR2 are LGHDT and YNNKEL (reference sequence). The CDR3 runs 14 residues. Trimming took 0 bases from V and 9 from J, leaving 12 bases between them. The CDR3, as DNA: TGTGCCAGCAGCCAAGATTGGTCCCGGGTCACCATATATTTT. Translation: CASSQDWSRVTIYF.

The chain is built from TRBV7-6 and TRBJ2-1, with 9 bases identical to TRBD1. The ends lost 1 base at V and 10 bases at J; junction bases unmatched: 8. The CDR3 length is 15 residues. The V gene's germline CDR1 is SGHVS and CDR2 FNYEAQ. CDR3 region: CASSLGGTGSGEQFF. The DNA of the CDR3 is TGTGCCAGCAGCTTAGGGGGGACAGGGTCTGGGGAGCAGTTCTTC.

The genes are TRBV27 and TRBJ1-5, with TRBD1 as a possible D gene (6 bases). Germline CDR1 and CDR2: MNHEY and SMNVEV (reference sequence). V lost 6 bases and J lost 2, with 14 bases in between. The CDR3 consists of 15 residues. CDR3 nucleotides: TGTGCCAGCAGCCTAGGGGGTACCGGCAATCAGCCCCAGCATTTT. Protein: CASSLGGTGNQPQHF.

This clone has only one observation. CDR3 sequence: CASRLTGANQPQHF. CDR3 nucleotides: TGTGCCAGCAGGTTGACAGGGGCTAATCAGCCCCAGCATTTT. V usage is TRBV6-5 and J usage is TRBJ1-5, with 8 bases matching TRBD1. CDR3 length: 14 residues. Trimming at V came to 6 bases and at J to 4 bases, leaving 5 bases not matched to a gene. Per the germline V gene, CDR1 is MNHEY and CDR2 is SVGAGI.